This T cell receptor beta chain was recorded in a study of neurological immune-mediated disorders. This clonotype occurred many times. Preparation of the unsorted libraries drew on 2 million PBMCs stored at -80 C. Germline CDR1 and CDR2: SGHTA and FQGTGA. The V and J ends lost 2 bases and 2 bases, in that order; junction bases with no gene match: 8. This CDR3 region has 17 residues. Via MiXCR, TCRdb re-called the 5' RACE reads, giving one row per CDR3 protein. The data show about 27,000 distinct CDR3 sequences, 3% to 3.5% seen once. Sequences were obtained from PBMCs. The clonotype comes from a woman aged 25-40 years with multiple sclerosis. This chain joins TRBV7-3 and TRBJ2-2, with 7 bases matching TRBD1. CDR3 loop: CASSLPGTALNTGELFF. For the CDR3, the DNA is TGTGCCAGCAGCTTACCCGGGACAGCCCTAAACACCGGGGAGCTGTTTTTT.